This T cell receptor (beta chain) was captured by sequencing in a study of T cells after somatic rescue of genetic block. The assay was immunoSEQ multiplex PCR, and TCRdb's table has in-frame clones only and misses some. The sample lists roughly 55,000 clones; around 96% were seen once. The CDR3 spans 13 residues. J gave up 5 bases and V 4 bases, and 2 bases lay outside the gene matches. CDR1 is SGHKS, CDR2 YYEKEE, per germline (reference sequence). The gene calls are TRBV5-5 and TRBJ1-5; the match to TRBD1 covers 8 bases. Sample: peripheral blood mononuclear cells (PBMCs). This receptor was obtained from a child less than two years old. As DNA, the CDR3 is TGTGCCAGCAGCGGGACAGGAGATCAGCCCCAGCATTTT. Protein: CASSGTGDQPQHF.